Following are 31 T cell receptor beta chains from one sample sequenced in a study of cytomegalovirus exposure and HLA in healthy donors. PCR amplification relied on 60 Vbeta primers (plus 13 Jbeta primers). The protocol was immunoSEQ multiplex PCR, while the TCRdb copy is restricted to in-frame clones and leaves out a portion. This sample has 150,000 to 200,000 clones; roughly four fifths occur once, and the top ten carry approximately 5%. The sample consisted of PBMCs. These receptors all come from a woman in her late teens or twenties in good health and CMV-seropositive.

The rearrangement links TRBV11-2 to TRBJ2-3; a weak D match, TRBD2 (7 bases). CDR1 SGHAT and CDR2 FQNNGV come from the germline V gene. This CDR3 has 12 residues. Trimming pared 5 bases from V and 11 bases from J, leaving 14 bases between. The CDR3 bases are TGTGCCAGCAGCGAAAACGGGGGGCGGCAGTATTTT. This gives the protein CASSENGGRQYF.

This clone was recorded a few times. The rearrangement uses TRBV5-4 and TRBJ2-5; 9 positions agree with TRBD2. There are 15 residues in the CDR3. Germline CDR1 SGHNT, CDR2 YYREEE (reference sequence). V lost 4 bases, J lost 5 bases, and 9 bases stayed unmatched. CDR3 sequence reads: CASSPWRGGLETQYF. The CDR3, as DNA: TGTGCCAGCAGCCCTTGGCGGGGGGGCCTGGAGACCCAGTACTTC.

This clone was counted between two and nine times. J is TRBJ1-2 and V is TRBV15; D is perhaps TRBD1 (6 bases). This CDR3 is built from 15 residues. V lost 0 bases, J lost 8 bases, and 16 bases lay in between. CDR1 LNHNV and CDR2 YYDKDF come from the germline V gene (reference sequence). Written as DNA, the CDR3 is TGTGCCACCAGCAGAGACACAGGGTTAGCGGGCGGCTACACCTTC. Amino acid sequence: CATSRDTGLAGGYTF.

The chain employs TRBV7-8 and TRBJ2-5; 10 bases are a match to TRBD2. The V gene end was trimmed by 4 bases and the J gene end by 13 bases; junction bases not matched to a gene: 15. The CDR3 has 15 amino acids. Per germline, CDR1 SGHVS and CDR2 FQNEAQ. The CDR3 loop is CASSSTGTSVSSVYF. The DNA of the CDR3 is TGTGCCAGCAGCTCCACCGGGACTAGCGTGTCTTCGGTGTACTTC.

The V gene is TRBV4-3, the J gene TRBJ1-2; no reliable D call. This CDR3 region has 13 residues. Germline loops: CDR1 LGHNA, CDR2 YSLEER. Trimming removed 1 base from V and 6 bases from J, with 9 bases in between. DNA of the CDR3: TGCGCCAGCAGCCAAGCAGCGGATCATGGCTACACCTTC. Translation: CASSQAADHGYTF.

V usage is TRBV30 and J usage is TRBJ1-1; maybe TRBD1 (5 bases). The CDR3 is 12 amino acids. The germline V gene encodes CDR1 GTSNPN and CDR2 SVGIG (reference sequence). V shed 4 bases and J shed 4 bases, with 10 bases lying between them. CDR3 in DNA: TGTGCCTGGACCTTGGGGCGCACTGAAGCTTTCTTT. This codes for CAWTLGRTEAFF.

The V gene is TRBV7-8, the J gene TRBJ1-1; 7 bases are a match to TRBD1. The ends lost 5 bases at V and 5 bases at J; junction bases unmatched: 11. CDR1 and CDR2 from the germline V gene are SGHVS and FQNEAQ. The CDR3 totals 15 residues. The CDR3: CASSEVLRDRTEAFF. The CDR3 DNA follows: TGTGCCAGCAGCGAAGTCCTCCGGGACAGAACTGAAGCTTTCTTT.

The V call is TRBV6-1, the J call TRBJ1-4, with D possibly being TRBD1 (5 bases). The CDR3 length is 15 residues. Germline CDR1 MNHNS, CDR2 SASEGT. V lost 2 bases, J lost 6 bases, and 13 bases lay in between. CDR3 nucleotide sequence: TGTGCCAGCAGTGAAAACGGGGGATGGGATGAAAAACTGTTTTTT. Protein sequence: CASSENGGWDEKLFF.

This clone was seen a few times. The CDR3 coding sequence is TGTGCCAGCAGGGACAGGGGATACGAGCAGTACTTC. It translates to CASRDRGYEQYF. V usage is TRBV28 and J usage is TRBJ2-7; 9 bases agree with TRBD1. Germline CDR1 is MDHEN and CDR2 is SYDVKM. Trimming at V came to 6 bases and at J to 4 bases, leaving 1 base not matched to a gene. The CDR3 has 12 amino acids.

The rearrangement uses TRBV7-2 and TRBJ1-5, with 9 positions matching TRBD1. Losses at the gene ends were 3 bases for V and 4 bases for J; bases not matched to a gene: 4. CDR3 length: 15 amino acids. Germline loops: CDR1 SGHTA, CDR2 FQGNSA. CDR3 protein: CASSFGDRANQPQHF. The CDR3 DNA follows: TGTGCCAGCAGCTTCGGGGACAGGGCGAATCAGCCCCAGCATTTT.

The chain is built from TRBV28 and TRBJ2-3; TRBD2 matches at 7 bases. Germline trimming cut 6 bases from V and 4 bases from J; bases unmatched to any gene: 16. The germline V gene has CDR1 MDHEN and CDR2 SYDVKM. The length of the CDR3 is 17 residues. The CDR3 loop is CASRPGGRAFTADTQYF. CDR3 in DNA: TGTGCCAGCAGGCCCGGGGGGAGGGCCTTCACAGCAGATACGCAGTATTTT.

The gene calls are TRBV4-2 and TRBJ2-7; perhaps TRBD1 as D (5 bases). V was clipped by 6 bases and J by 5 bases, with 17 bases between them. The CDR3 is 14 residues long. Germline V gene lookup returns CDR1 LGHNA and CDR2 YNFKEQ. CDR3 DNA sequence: TGTGCCAGCAGACCATGGCCACAGGATAACGAGCAGTACTTC. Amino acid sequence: CASRPWPQDNEQYF.

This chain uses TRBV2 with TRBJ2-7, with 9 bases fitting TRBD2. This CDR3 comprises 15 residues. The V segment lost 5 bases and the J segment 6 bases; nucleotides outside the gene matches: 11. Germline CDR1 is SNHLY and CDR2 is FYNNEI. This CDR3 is CASSTVGTSYPEQYF. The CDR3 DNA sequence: TGTGCCAGCAGTACCGTCGGGACTAGCTATCCCGAGCAGTACTTC.

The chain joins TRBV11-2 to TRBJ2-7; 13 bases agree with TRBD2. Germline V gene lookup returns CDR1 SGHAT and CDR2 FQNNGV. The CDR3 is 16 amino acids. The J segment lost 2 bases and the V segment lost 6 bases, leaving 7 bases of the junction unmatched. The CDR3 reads CASRTGTSGNPYEQYF. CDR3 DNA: TGTGCCAGCAGGACTGGGACTAGCGGGAACCCCTACGAGCAGTACTTC.

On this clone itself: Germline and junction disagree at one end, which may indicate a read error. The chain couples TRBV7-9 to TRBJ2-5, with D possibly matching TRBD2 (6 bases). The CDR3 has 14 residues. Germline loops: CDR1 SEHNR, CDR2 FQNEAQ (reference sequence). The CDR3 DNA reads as TGTTCCAGCAGTCCACTAGGAGGGCAAGAGACCCAGTACTTC. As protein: CSSSPLGGQETQYF. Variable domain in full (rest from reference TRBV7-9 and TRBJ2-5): DTGVSQNPRHKITKRGQNVTFRCDPISEHNRLYWYRQTLGQGPEFLTYFQNEAQLEKSRLLSDRFSAERPKGSFSTLEIQRTEQGDSAMYLCSSSPLGGQETQYFGPGTRLLVL.

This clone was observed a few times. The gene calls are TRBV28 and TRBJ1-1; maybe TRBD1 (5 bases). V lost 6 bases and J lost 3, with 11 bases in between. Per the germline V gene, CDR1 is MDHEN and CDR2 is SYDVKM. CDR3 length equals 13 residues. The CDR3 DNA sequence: TGTGCCAGCAGCCGGGGGGGGTACACTGAAGCTTTCTTT. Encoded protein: CASSRGGYTEAFF. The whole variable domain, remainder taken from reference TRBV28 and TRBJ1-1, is DVKVTQSSRYLVKRTGEKVFLECVQDMDHENMFWYRQDPGLGLRLIYFSYDVKMKEKGDIPEGYSVSREKKERFSLILESASTNQTSMYLCASSRGGYTEAFFGQGTRLTVV.

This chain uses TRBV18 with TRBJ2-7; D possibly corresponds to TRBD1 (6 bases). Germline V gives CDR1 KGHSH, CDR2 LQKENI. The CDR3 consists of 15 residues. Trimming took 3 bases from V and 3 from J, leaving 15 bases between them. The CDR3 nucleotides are TGTGCCAGCTCACCCGAAGGGGGTAGTATCTACGAGCAGTACTTC. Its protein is CASSPEGGSIYEQYF.

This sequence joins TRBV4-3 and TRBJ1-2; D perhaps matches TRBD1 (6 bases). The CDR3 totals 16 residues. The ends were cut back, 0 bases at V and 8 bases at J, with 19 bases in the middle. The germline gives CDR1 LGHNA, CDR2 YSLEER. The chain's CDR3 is CASSQELDSELFGYTF. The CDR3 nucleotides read TGCGCCAGCAGCCAAGAGTTGGACAGCGAGCTCTTCGGCTACACCTTC.

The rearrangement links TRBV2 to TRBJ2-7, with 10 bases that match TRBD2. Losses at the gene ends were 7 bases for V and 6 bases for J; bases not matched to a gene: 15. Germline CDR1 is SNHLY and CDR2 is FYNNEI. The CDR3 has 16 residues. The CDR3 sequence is CASTRSVLAGSSEQYF. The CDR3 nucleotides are TGTGCCAGCACCCGATCCGTACTAGCGGGGTCGTCCGAGCAGTACTTC.

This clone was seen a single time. CDR3 protein: CASSLAGDFYEQYF. In nucleotides, the CDR3 is TGCGCCAGCAGCTTGGCAGGGGATTTCTACGAGCAGTACTTC. The chain is built from TRBV5-1 and TRBJ2-7, with TRBD1 as a possible D gene (6 bases). Germline V gives CDR1 SGHRS, CDR2 YFSETQ. Trimming stripped 0 bases from V and 3 bases from J, with 10 bases between. The CDR3 has 14 amino acids.

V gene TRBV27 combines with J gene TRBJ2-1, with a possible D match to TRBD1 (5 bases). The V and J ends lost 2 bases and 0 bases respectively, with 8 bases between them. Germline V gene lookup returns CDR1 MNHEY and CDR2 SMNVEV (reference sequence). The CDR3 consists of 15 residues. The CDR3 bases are TGTGCCAGCAGTTTAGCAGGGTTCTCCTACAATGAGCAGTTCTTC. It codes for CASSLAGFSYNEQFF.

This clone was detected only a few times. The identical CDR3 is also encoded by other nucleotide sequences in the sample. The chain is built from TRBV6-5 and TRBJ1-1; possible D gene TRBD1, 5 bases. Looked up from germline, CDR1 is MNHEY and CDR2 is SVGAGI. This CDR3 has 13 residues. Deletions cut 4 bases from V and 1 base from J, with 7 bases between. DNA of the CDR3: TGTGCCAGCAGTTCAGGACAGAACACTGAAGCTTTCTTT. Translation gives CASSSGQNTEAFF.

The CDR3 region has the DNA TGTGCCACCAGCAGGCTCCGGGACAGCTCCTACAATGAGCAGTTCTTC. Protein: CATSRLRDSSYNEQFF. The chain is built from TRBV15 and TRBJ2-1; the match to TRBD1 covers 7 bases. This CDR3 comprises 16 residues. Germline CDR1 reads LNHNV; CDR2 reads YYDKDF (reference sequence). V lost 3 bases, J lost 0 bases, and 5 bases stayed unmatched.

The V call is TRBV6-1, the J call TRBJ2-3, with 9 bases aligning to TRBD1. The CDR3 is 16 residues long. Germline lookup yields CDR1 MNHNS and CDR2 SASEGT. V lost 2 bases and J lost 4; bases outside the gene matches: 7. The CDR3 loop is CASSEHPGQGSDTQYF. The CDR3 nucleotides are TGTGCCAGCAGTGAACATCCGGGACAGGGTTCAGATACGCAGTATTTT.

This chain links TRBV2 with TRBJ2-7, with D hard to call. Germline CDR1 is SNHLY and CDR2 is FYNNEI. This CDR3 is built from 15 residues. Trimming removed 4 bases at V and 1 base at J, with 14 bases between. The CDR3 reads CASSVRIYYSYEQYF. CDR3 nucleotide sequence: TGTGCCAGCAGTGTACGTATCTACTATTCCTACGAGCAGTACTTC.

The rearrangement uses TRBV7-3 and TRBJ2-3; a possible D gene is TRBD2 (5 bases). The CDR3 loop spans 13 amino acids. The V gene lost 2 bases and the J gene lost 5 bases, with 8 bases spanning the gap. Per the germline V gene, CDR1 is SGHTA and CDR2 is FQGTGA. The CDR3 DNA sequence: TGTGCCAGCAGCTTACTGGCGGGAGATACGCAGTATTTT. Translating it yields CASSLLAGDTQYF.

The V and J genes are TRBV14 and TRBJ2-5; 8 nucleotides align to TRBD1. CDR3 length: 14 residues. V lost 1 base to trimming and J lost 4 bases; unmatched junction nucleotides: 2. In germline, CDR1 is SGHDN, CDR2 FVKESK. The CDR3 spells CASSQARGRETQYF. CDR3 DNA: TGTGCCAGCAGCCAAGCCAGGGGGCGAGAGACCCAGTACTTC.

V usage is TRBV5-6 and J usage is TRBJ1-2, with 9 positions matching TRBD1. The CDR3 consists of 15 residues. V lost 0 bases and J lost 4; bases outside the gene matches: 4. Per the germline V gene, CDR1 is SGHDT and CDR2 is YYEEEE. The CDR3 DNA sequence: TGTGCCAGCAGCTTGGTGGGACAGGGCCCCTATGGCTACACCTTC. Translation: CASSLVGQGPYGYTF.

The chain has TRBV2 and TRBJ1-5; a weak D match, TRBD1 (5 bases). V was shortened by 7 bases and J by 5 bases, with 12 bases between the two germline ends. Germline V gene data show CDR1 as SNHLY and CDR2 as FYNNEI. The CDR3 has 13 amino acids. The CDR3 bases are TGTGCCAGCATTTCAGGGTTATATCAGCCCCAGCATTTT. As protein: CASISGLYQPQHF.

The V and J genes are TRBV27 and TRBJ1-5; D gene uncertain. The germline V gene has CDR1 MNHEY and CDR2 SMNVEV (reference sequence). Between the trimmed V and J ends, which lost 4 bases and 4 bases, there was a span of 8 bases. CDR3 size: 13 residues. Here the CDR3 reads CASSSRSNQPQHF. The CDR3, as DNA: TGTGCCAGCAGTTCGAGGAGTAATCAGCCCCAGCATTTT.

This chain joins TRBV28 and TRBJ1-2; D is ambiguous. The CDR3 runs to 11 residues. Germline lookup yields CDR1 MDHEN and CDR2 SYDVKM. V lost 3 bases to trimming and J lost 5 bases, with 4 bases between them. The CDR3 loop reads CASSFKYGYTF. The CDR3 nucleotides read TGTGCCAGCAGTTTTAAATATGGCTACACCTTC.